This is a list of T cell receptor beta chains from one sample in a study of blood T cell repertoires in COVID-19. The data were produced by immunoSEQ multiplex PCR, yet TCRdb's version contains in-frame clones alone and is incomplete. Of 150,000 to 200,000 clones detected, around 80% appear once; the ten largest clones hold approximately 13%. Sequencing was carried out using PBMCs or T cells enriched from blood (not recorded which). The receptors were gathered from a woman between 55 and 75 years old who had recovered from COVID-19. Each CDR3 is given with its conserved first and last residue. A D gene is named only where the DNA matches it firmly. The size field is filled for only some rows; it gives once, few, many or a size class.

J gene: TRBJ1-1; V gene: TRBV30; D gene: NA; clone size: many; CDR3 DNA: TGTGCCTGGAGTCCAAGAGGTTCCGAAGCTTTCTTT; CDR3 protein: CAWSPRGSEAFF
J gene: TRBJ2-1; V gene: TRBV11-1; D gene: TRBD1; clone size: NA; CDR3 DNA: TGTGCCAGCAGCCTAGACAGGGCCGGATACAATGAGCAGTTCTTC; CDR3 protein: CASSLDRAGYNEQFF
J gene: TRBJ1-4; V gene: TRBV2; D gene: NA; clone size: few; CDR3 DNA: TGTGCCAGCAGTTTAACGGCCGACAGGTCCGAAAAACTGTTTTTT; CDR3 protein: CASSLTADRSEKLFF
J gene: TRBJ2-7; V gene: TRBV7-2; D gene: NA; clone size: few; CDR3 DNA: TGTGCCAGCAGCCCCGCTTTCGGGGGCTACGAGCAGTACTTC; CDR3 protein: CASSPAFGGYEQYF
J gene: TRBJ2-2; V gene: TRBV3-1/TRBV3-2; D gene: TRBD2; clone size: NA; CDR3 DNA: TGTGCCAGCAGCCAATACCTAGCGGGAACGGGCGGGGAGCTGTTTTTT; CDR3 protein: CASSQYLAGTGGELFF
J gene: TRBJ2-5; V gene: TRBV29-1; D gene: NA; clone size: NA; CDR3 DNA: TGCAGCGTCCCCTGGGGGCCAGGACAAGAGACCCAGTACTTC; CDR3 protein: CSVPWGPGQETQYF
J gene: TRBJ1-1; V gene: TRBV27; D gene: NA; clone size: NA; CDR3 DNA: TGTGCCAGCAGTCTACAGGGGAACACTGAAGCTTTCTTT; CDR3 protein: CASSLQGNTEAFF
J gene: TRBJ1-2; V gene: TRBV6-5; D gene: NA; clone size: NA; CDR3 DNA: TGTGCCAGCAGTTTCGACAGGATAGCTAACTATGGCTACACCTTC; CDR3 protein: CASSFDRIANYGYTF
J gene: TRBJ1-1; V gene: TRBV27; D gene: NA; clone size: NA; CDR3 DNA: TGTGCCAGCAGCAGACAAACAGGTGTGAACACTGAAGCTTTCTTT; CDR3 protein: CASSRQTGVNTEAFF
J gene: TRBJ1-2; V gene: TRBV5-6; D gene: NA; clone size: NA; CDR3 DNA: TGTGCCAGCAGCTTCCGGCGGGGAGTGAGCGGCTACACCTTC; CDR3 protein: CASSFRRGVSGYTF
J gene: TRBJ1-1; V gene: TRBV2; D gene: NA; clone size: NA; CDR3 DNA: TGTGCCAGCACAAACAACAGGGTTGCCACTGAAGCTTTCTTT; CDR3 protein: CASTNNRVATEAFF
J gene: TRBJ2-7; V gene: TRBV5-1; D gene: TRBD2; clone size: NA; CDR3 DNA: TGCGCCAGCAGCTTGGCCGCTAGCGGGGGTCCCTACGAGCAGTACTTC; CDR3 protein: CASSLAASGGPYEQYF
J gene: TRBJ1-3; V gene: TRBV19; D gene: NA; clone size: NA; CDR3 DNA: TGTGCCAGTAGCCCGAGGGTGGCAGGACCAAACACCATATATTTT; CDR3 protein: CASSPRVAGPNTIYF
J gene: TRBJ2-3; V gene: TRBV20-1; D gene: TRBD2; clone size: NA; CDR3 DNA: TGCAGTGCCCCGACCGGGACTAGCCCGTATTTT; CDR3 protein: CSAPTGTSPYF
J gene: TRBJ1-5; V gene: TRBV10-3; D gene: TRBD1; clone size: NA; CDR3 DNA: TGTGCCATCAGCTCGACAGGGGATCAGCCCCAGCATTTT; CDR3 protein: CAISSTGDQPQHF
J gene: TRBJ1-4; V gene: TRBV4-1; D gene: NA; clone size: NA; CDR3 DNA: TGCGCCAGCAGCCAAGACCGGGGGTTCGAAAAACTGTTTTTT; CDR3 protein: CASSQDRGFEKLFF
J gene: TRBJ2-1; V gene: TRBV7-9; D gene: TRBD2; clone size: NA; CDR3 DNA: TGTGCCAGCAGCTCGACTAGCGGGGCCTACAATGAGCAGTTCTTC; CDR3 protein: CASSSTSGAYNEQFF
J gene: TRBJ2-7; V gene: TRBV30; D gene: NA; clone size: NA; CDR3 DNA: TGTGCCTGGAGTGGACAGGGAGGCCACGAGCAGTACTTC; CDR3 protein: CAWSGQGGHEQYF
J gene: TRBJ1-5; V gene: TRBV5-8; D gene: TRBD1; clone size: NA; CDR3 DNA: TGTGCCAGCAACCAGGGGGCGAACAATCAGCCCCAGCATTTT; CDR3 protein: CASNQGANNQPQHF
J gene: TRBJ2-7; V gene: TRBV6-5; D gene: TRBD1; clone size: NA; CDR3 DNA: TGTGCCAGCATACCGGGACAGTCGTACGAGCAGTACTTC; CDR3 protein: CASIPGQSYEQYF
J gene: TRBJ1-1; V gene: TRBV5-1; D gene: NA; clone size: NA; CDR3 DNA: TGCGCCAGCAGCTTGGAGACAGGTGTGAACACTGAAGCTTTCTTT; CDR3 protein: CASSLETGVNTEAFF
J gene: TRBJ1-2; V gene: TRBV27; D gene: TRBD1; clone size: NA; CDR3 DNA: TGTGCCAGCAGTTTACGAACTGGGACAGCCTATGGCTACACCTTC; CDR3 protein: CASSLRTGTAYGYTF
J gene: TRBJ2-5; V gene: TRBV5-1; D gene: TRBD1; clone size: NA; CDR3 DNA: TGCGCCAGCAGCTACGGACAGGGGGCTATTGAGACCCAGTACTTC; CDR3 protein: CASSYGQGAIETQYF
J gene: TRBJ1-1; V gene: TRBV29-1; D gene: NA; clone size: NA; CDR3 DNA: TGCAGCGCGCAATTACAGCAGAACACTGAAGCTTTCTTT; CDR3 protein: CSAQLQQNTEAFF
J gene: TRBJ2-4; V gene: TRBV3-1/TRBV3-2; D gene: NA; clone size: NA; CDR3 DNA: TGTGCCAGCCGGGACTTAGCCAAAAACATTCAGTACTTC; CDR3 protein: CASRDLAKNIQYF
J gene: TRBJ1-2; V gene: TRBV7-9; D gene: TRBD1; clone size: NA; CDR3 DNA: TGTGCCAGCAGCTTCGGACAGGGAAGCTATGGCTACACCTTC; CDR3 protein: CASSFGQGSYGYTF
J gene: TRBJ1-4; V gene: TRBV2; D gene: NA; clone size: NA; CDR3 DNA: TGTGCCAGCAGTGAAGTAGGGGCCTCTCGCGAAAAACTGTTTTTT; CDR3 protein: CASSEVGASREKLFF
J gene: TRBJ1-2; V gene: TRBV5-1; D gene: TRBD1; clone size: NA; CDR3 DNA: TGCGCCAGCAGCAAGGGACAGGGGGCTACCTATGGCTACACCTTC; CDR3 protein: CASSKGQGATYGYTF
J gene: TRBJ1-5; V gene: TRBV4-1; D gene: NA; clone size: NA; CDR3 DNA: TGCGCCAGCAGCCTAAATATTGAGGGGCCCCAGCATTTT; CDR3 protein: CASSLNIEGPQHF
J gene: TRBJ2-1; V gene: TRBV4-1; D gene: NA; clone size: NA; CDR3 DNA: TGCGCCAGCAGCCAAGGAATCACATCCCCCTACAATGAGCAGTTCTTC; CDR3 protein: CASSQGITSPYNEQFF
J gene: TRBJ1-1; V gene: TRBV7-2; D gene: NA; clone size: NA; CDR3 DNA: TGTGCCAGCAGCTTAGGAGAGAACACTGAAGCTTTCTTT; CDR3 protein: CASSLGENTEAFF
J gene: TRBJ1-1; V gene: TRBV9; D gene: NA; clone size: once; CDR3 DNA: TGTGCCAGCAGCGTAGACACCCTGAACACTGAAGCTTTCTTT; CDR3 protein: CASSVDTLNTEAFF
J gene: TRBJ2-7; V gene: TRBV25-1; D gene: NA; clone size: NA; CDR3 DNA: TGTGCCAGCAGGGGGGGAACCTACGAGCAGTACTTC; CDR3 protein: CASRGGTYEQYF
J gene: TRBJ1-1; V gene: TRBV5-1; D gene: NA; clone size: NA; CDR3 DNA: TGCGCCAGCAGCACCGACACTTCGAACACTGAAGCTTTCTTT; CDR3 protein: CASSTDTSNTEAFF
J gene: TRBJ1-5; V gene: TRBV6-5; D gene: NA; clone size: NA; CDR3 DNA: TGTGCCAGCAGGAGCAGGGTTAGCAATCAGCCCCAGCATTTT; CDR3 protein: CASRSRVSNQPQHF
J gene: TRBJ1-1; V gene: TRBV7-8; D gene: TRBD1; clone size: once; CDR3 DNA: TGTGCCAGCAGCTGGAACACAGGGGGCGAGATGAACACTGAAGCTTTCTTT; CDR3 protein: CASSWNTGGEMNTEAFF
J gene: TRBJ2-1; V gene: TRBV2; D gene: NA; clone size: NA; CDR3 DNA: TGTGCCAGCAGGGGCAGTGACAATGAGCAGTTCTTC; CDR3 protein: CASRGSDNEQFF
J gene: TRBJ1-2; V gene: TRBV4-1; D gene: NA; clone size: few; CDR3 DNA: TGCGCCAGCAGCCCAGGATCAGGGTGGGGCTATGGCTACACCTTC; CDR3 protein: CASSPGSGWGYGYTF
J gene: TRBJ2-1; V gene: TRBV12-5; D gene: TRBD2; clone size: NA; CDR3 DNA: TGTGCTAGTGGTCCCGATTCCCCTCTGGCGGGAGTCCACAATGAGCAGTTCTTC; CDR3 protein: CASGPDSPLAGVHNEQFF
J gene: TRBJ2-1; V gene: TRBV19; D gene: NA; clone size: NA; CDR3 DNA: TGTGCCAGTAGTCCCATTCCAACAGGACAGCCCGGCAATGAGCAGTTCTTC; CDR3 protein: CASSPIPTGQPGNEQFF
J gene: TRBJ1-4; V gene: TRBV21-1; D gene: NA; clone size: NA; CDR3 DNA: TGTGCCAGCAGCAAAGGAACGGTGAAAAGACTGTTTTTT; CDR3 protein: CASSKGTVKRLFF